Listed below are T cell receptor beta chains from one sample, sequenced in a study of T cells in Graves' hyperthyroidism and ophthalmopathy. MiXCR, run by TCRdb on the multiplex PCR reads, gives a single entry per CDR3 protein. The sample comprises a few hundred thousand distinct CDR3 sequences, under 15% of which are singletons, and over 25% rests with the top ten. Sequenced material: blood. The receptors stem from a woman in her twenties or thirties with Graves' hyperthyroidism. CDR3s leave out the opening cysteine and the closing phenylalanine or tryptophan. Each record gives: CDR3 length, V gene, J gene, CDR3 protein.

13	TRBV3-1	TRBJ2-5	ASSQDWDSGETQY
14	TRBV4-2	TRBJ2-3	ASSQDVSGRGDTQY
10	TRBV11-1	TRBJ2-7	ASSRGEYEQY
11	TRBV6-1	TRBJ1-6	ASSEVPNSPLH
11	TRBV18	TRBJ2-7	ASSPGQTTGQY
11	TRBV5-5	TRBJ1-1	ASSLAGKPEAF
13	TRBV11-2	TRBJ2-1	ASSLDYGAGNEQF
14	TRBV27	TRBJ2-7	ASSSRQGARYYEQY
14	TRBV5-1	TRBJ2-3	ASSLGSGIFTDTQY
12	TRBV29-1	TRBJ2-3	SVGGLALTDTQY
13	TRBV11-1	TRBJ2-5	ASSKYRAGGETQY
14	TRBV30	TRBJ2-7	AWSPRWTSGSYEQY
11	TRBV4-1	TRBJ2-5	ASSQYRGETQY
13	TRBV9	TRBJ2-3	ASSVEGSSGDTQY
10	TRBV29-1	TRBJ2-1	SVERGPNEQF
13	TRBV9	TRBJ2-1	ASSVSSGVHNEQF
12	TRBV3-1	TRBJ2-7	ASSQVGRTYEQY
13	TRBV2	TRBJ1-2	ASREDRGPGYGYT
13	TRBV3-1	TRBJ2-7	ASSYGTDGLYEQY
15	TRBV24-1	TRBJ1-5	ATSDGQRQGNNQPQH
11	TRBV13	TRBJ1-3	ASSFDRGDTIY
11	TRBV6-1	TRBJ2-7	AVRRVETYEQY
11	TRBV7-8	TRBJ2-3	ASRTQGTDTQY
14	TRBV10-3	TRBJ2-1	AISESSGIVGNEQF
14	TRBV28	TRBJ2-1	ASNGSTRQSYNEQF
12	TRBV12-3/TRBV12-4	TRBJ2-5	ASSFPGSAETQY
17	TRBV20-1	TRBJ2-5	SARTLTSGRISPQETQY
10	TRBV10-3	TRBJ1-5	AISVGNQPQH
9	TRBV20-1	TRBJ1-1	SAMRDTEAF
12	TRBV20-1	TRBJ1-3	SAREQPAGNTIY
13	TRBV12-3/TRBV12-4	TRBJ2-5	ASSQDSTYRETQY